The present T cell receptor beta chain was sequenced within a study of T cells in Graves' hyperthyroidism and ophthalmopathy. The V gene end was trimmed by 8 bases and the J gene end by 7 bases; junction bases not matched to a gene: 12. The CDR3 has 15 amino acids. CDR1 and CDR2 (germline): ENHRY, SYGVKD. This clonotype was picked up many times. Amplification of TCR beta CDR3 regions was performed using RNA transcripts as template. First-round RT-PCR with HTBI primers amplified the TCR CDR3 region. In TCRdb, the multiplex PCR reads were re-called with MiXCR into one record per CDR3 protein. This sample has approximately 500,000 distinct CDR3 sequences, with more than 45% found just once.

The V call is TRBV10-3, the J call TRBJ2-7; TRBD1 aligns across 12 bases. The receptor comes from a woman between 18 and 29 years old with Graves' hyperthyroidism. Sequences were obtained from peripheral blood or thyroid tissue (not recorded which). The chain's CDR3 is CAIWTGTGGYQEQYF. DNA of the CDR3: TGTGCCATCTGGACTGGGACAGGGGGCTATCAGGAGCAGTACTTC.